The 28 T cell receptor beta chains in this list originate from one sample, sequenced in a study of vaccination and CD4 T cells after COVID-19. The antigens of these receptors remain unknown. Specified treatment: 10-day PBMC culture with coronavirus spike peptide pools or control peptides (ViraFEST assay). Sequencing of cultured CD4+ T cell DNA used the Oncomine TCR Beta short-read assay. TCRdb analysed the PCR reads with MiXCR anew, one entry per CDR3 protein. Altogether some 25,000 distinct CDR3 sequences are present, approximately 44% being singletons, with the ten largest covering approximately 11%. Sequences were obtained from CD4+ T cells from blood, cultured in vitro. The source of these receptors is a human donor who had recovered from COVID-19.

There are a few counts of this clonotype. This chain connects TRBV6-5 to TRBJ1-2; the match to TRBD1 covers 9 bases. The CDR3 length is 16 residues. J lost 6 bases, V lost 0 bases, and 8 bases had no gene match. The V gene's germline CDR1 is MNHEY and CDR2 SVGAGI. The CDR3 here is CASSYSALTGGHGYTF. As DNA, the CDR3 is TGTGCCAGCAGTTACTCAGCCCTGACAGGGGGACATGGCTACACCTTC.

This clonotype was detected only a few times. The chain recombines TRBV19 with TRBJ2-3, with D uncertain. This CDR3 has 15 residues. V was shortened by 5 bases and J by 7 bases, with 19 bases between the two germline ends. Per the germline V gene, CDR1 is LNHDA and CDR2 is SQIVND (reference sequence). CDR3 coding DNA: TGTGCCAGTAGTTCCTTGGCAGGAGAACTAAATACGCAGTATTTT. This translates into CASSSLAGELNTQYF.

The sample holds a few counts of this clonotype. The V gene is TRBV19, the J gene TRBJ1-5, with no clear D. Between the trimmed V and J ends, which lost 5 bases and 6 bases, there was a span of 8 bases. The CDR3 is made up of 12 amino acids. Germline V gene lookup returns CDR1 LNHDA and CDR2 SQIVND (reference sequence). The CDR3 sequence: CASSASFQPQHF. DNA for the CDR3: TGTGCCAGTAGTGCGTCCTTTCAGCCCCAGCATTTT.

A few counts support this clonotype. The chain combines TRBV19 with TRBJ1-5; 7 bases map to TRBD1. The CDR3 is made up of 17 amino acids. J lost 7 bases, V lost 2 bases, and 14 bases had no gene match. Germline V gene data show CDR1 as LNHDA and CDR2 as SQIVND (reference sequence). DNA for the CDR3: TGTGCCAGTAGTATATTCGGGGGAAGGGGGCTGGGGCAGCCCCAGCATTTT. This translates into CASSIFGGRGLGQPQHF.

This clonotype was seen a few times. This rearrangement joins TRBV14 to TRBJ2-7; TRBD2 matches 8 bases. The V gene end was trimmed by 5 bases and the J gene end by 2 bases; junction bases not matched to a gene: 5. The CDR3 covers 14 residues. CDR1 SGHDN and CDR2 FVKESK come from the germline V gene. The CDR3 here is CASSAREGAYEQYF. The CDR3 DNA sequence: TGTGCCAGCAGCGCCCGGGAGGGGGCCTACGAGCAGTACTTC.

A few counts support this clonotype. The rearrangement uses TRBV6-5 and TRBJ1-2; maybe TRBD1 (5 bases). The CDR3 sequence is 15 residues long. Germline CDR1 MNHEY, CDR2 SVGAGI. V lost 0 bases, J lost 2 bases, and 10 bases lay in between. The CDR3: CASSYSGATNYGYTF. In nucleotides, the CDR3 is TGTGCCAGCAGTTACTCAGGGGCAACGAACTATGGCTACACCTTC.

The chain couples TRBV5-1 to TRBJ2-5; 9 bases fit TRBD2. Trimming cost V 4 bases and J 5 bases; bases outside gene matches: 12. Germline assignment: CDR1 SGHRS and CDR2 YFSETQ. The CDR3 runs 16 residues. The DNA for the CDR3 is TGCGCCAGCAGCCCGGGGGTAGCGGGGGCTGGGGAGACCCAGTACTTC. Protein sequence: CASSPGVAGAGETQYF. Drawing the rest from reference TRBV5-1 and TRBJ2-5, the complete variable domain is KAGVTQTPRYLIKTRGQQVTLSCSPISGHRSVSWYQQTPGQGLQFLFEYFSETQRNKGNFPGRFSGRQFSNSRSEMNVSTLELGDSALYLCASSPGVAGAGETQYFGPGTRLLVL.

This clonotype was seen a few times. The chain carries TRBV20-1 and TRBJ1-5; the D gene is possibly TRBD1 (5 bases). Germline V CDR1 and CDR2: DFQATT, SNEGSKA (reference sequence). There are 13 residues in the CDR3. V lost 2 bases and J 6 bases, leaving 11 bases between the germline ends. The CDR3 coding sequence is TGCAGTGCTAGATGGGGGTTACCTCAGCCCCAGCATTTT. Encoded protein: CSARWGLPQPQHF.

This clonotype was observed a few times. The chain has TRBV20-1 and TRBJ1-3; maybe TRBD1 (5 bases). The germline V and J ends were trimmed by 3 bases and 2 bases, with 8 bases remaining between them. The CDR3 has 13 residues. Germline assignment: CDR1 DFQATT and CDR2 SNEGSKA (reference sequence). CDR3 sequence reads: CSARGTAGNTIYF. CDR3 coding DNA: TGCAGTGCTAGGGGGACGGCTGGAAACACCATATATTTT.

V is TRBV12-3 or TRBV12-4 and J is TRBJ1-2; D call uncertain. Trimming pared 3 bases from V and 0 bases from J, leaving 8 bases between. The CDR3 length is 14 residues. CDR3 sequence reads: CASSLGGSNYGYTF. CDR3 sequence (DNA): TGTGCCAGCAGTTTGGGCGGATCTAACTATGGCTACACCTTC.

This clonotype appeared a few times. The chain recombines TRBV20-1 with TRBJ1-1, with D perhaps TRBD1 (5 bases). The V gene lost 5 bases and the J gene lost 3 bases, with 16 bases spanning the gap. The CDR3 totals 14 residues. The germline gives CDR1 DFQATT, CDR2 SNEGSKA (reference sequence). The CDR3 DNA reads as TGCAGTGCTCCCCGTCGAACAGGCGACACTGAAGCTTTCTTT. Amino acid sequence: CSAPRRTGDTEAFF.

The chain is built from TRBV4-1 and TRBJ2-1; D unclear. The germline V gene encodes CDR1 MGHRA and CDR2 YSYEKL. V was shortened by 4 bases and J by 9 bases, with 25 bases between the two germline ends. This CDR3 contains 17 residues. CDR3 nucleotides: TGCGCCAGCAGCCGTCAGAGAGGTTCAAGGGCAGTGGCTGAGCAGTTCTTC. It is translated as CASSRQRGSRAVAEQFF.

This clonotype came up a few times. V gene TRBV20-1 combines with J gene TRBJ2-7, with TRBD1 matching 8 bases. Germline V gives CDR1 DFQATT, CDR2 SNEGSKA (reference sequence). Unmatched junction bases numbered 4, after V lost 2 bases and J lost 4 bases. The CDR3 runs 13 residues. This chain's CDR3 is CSARIDRGYEQYF. In DNA, the CDR3 is TGCAGTGCTAGAATAGACAGGGGATACGAGCAGTACTTC.

This clonotype was recorded a few times. The genes are TRBV7-6 and TRBJ2-7; no firm D call. The V and J ends lost 5 bases and 3 bases respectively, with 14 bases between them. The CDR3 length is 14 residues. CDR1 and CDR2 (germline): SGHVS, FNYEAQ. The CDR3 sequence: CASSPNPGDYEQYF. DNA of the CDR3: TGTGCCAGCAGCCCCAACCCTGGGGACTACGAGCAGTACTTC.

This clonotype was found a few times. The V call is TRBV7-6, the J call TRBJ2-5; D might be TRBD1 (6 bases). This CDR3 has 15 residues. CDR1 and CDR2 from the germline V gene are SGHVS and FNYEAQ. Trimming shortened V by 1 base and J by 3 bases, and 12 bases separated the two germline ends. The CDR3 region has the DNA TGTGCCAGCAGCTTAGTGGGACACCGAGAAGAGACCCAGTACTTC. Its protein product is CASSLVGHREETQYF.

This chain links TRBV11-3 with TRBJ2-2, with D maybe TRBD1 (5 bases). The V gene's germline CDR1 is SGHNT and CDR2 YENEEA. There are 15 residues in the CDR3. The V gene lost 6 bases and the J gene lost 4 bases, with 15 bases spanning the gap. This chain's CDR3 is CASRVAGPGTGELFF. The CDR3 nucleotides are TGTGCCAGCAGGGTGGCAGGGCCCGGCACCGGGGAGCTGTTTTTT.

The V gene is TRBV20-1, the J gene TRBJ1-5; D remains unclear. Per germline, CDR1 DFQATT and CDR2 SNEGSKA (reference sequence). Trimming took 4 bases from V and 3 from J, leaving 13 bases between them. The CDR3 has 14 residues. CDR3 protein: CSAISAMNNQPQHF. The CDR3 bases are TGCAGTGCTATATCGGCCATGAACAATCAGCCCCAGCATTTT.

This rearrangement joins TRBV2 to TRBJ1-1; D gene uncertain. The CDR3 contains 14 residues. In germline, CDR1 is SNHLY, CDR2 FYNNEI. The V end was cut by 4 bases, the J end by 3 bases, with 12 bases between. The chain's CDR3 is CASSAFVDYTEAFF. The CDR3 DNA reads as TGTGCCAGCAGTGCTTTCGTAGACTACACTGAAGCTTTCTTT.

This clonotype was observed a few times. The chain joins TRBV28 to TRBJ1-3; perhaps TRBD1 as D (6 bases). The CDR3 totals 16 residues. Germline assignment: CDR1 MDHEN and CDR2 SYDVKM. V dropped 7 bases and J dropped 4 bases, with 20 bases sitting between them. In nucleotides, the CDR3 is TGTGCCAGCACTACGGTGGGGGGGCCGTCGGGAAACACCATATATTTT. Translating it yields CASTTVGGPSGNTIYF. The variable domain in full, completed from reference TRBV28 and TRBJ1-3, reads DVKVTQSSRYLVKRTGEKVFLECVQDMDHENMFWYRQDPGLGLRLIYFSYDVKMKEKGDIPEGYSVSREKKERFSLILESASTNQTSMYLCASTTVGGPSGNTIYFGEGSWLTVV.

The rearrangement uses TRBV5-6 and TRBJ2-7, with no clear D. Germline CDR1 reads SGHDT; CDR2 reads YYEEEE. Trimming took 0 bases from V and 4 from J, leaving 14 bases between them. CDR3 size: 15 residues. This CDR3 is CASSLEGGPNYEQYF. The CDR3 bases are TGTGCCAGCAGCTTGGAAGGCGGACCGAATTACGAGCAGTACTTC.

V usage is TRBV20-1 and J usage is TRBJ2-1; a weak D match, TRBD2 (7 bases). The CDR3 is 13 residues long. Trimming took off 3 bases at V and 8 bases at J, with 14 bases between the two ends. Germline-derived CDR1 and CDR2 are DFQATT and SNEGSKA (reference sequence). CDR3 in amino acids: CSASLRGGHEQFF. In DNA form, the CDR3 reads TGCAGTGCTAGTTTGAGGGGGGGCCATGAGCAGTTCTTC.

This clonotype was counted between two and nine times. The V and J genes are TRBV20-1 and TRBJ1-2, with TRBD1 matching over 8 bases. The ends lost 5 bases at V and 5 bases at J; junction bases unmatched: 7. Germline values: CDR1 DFQATT, CDR2 SNEGSKA (reference sequence). This CDR3 has 13 amino acids. CDR3 region: CSASLDRDYGYTF. Here the CDR3 DNA reads TGCAGTGCTTCACTGGACAGGGATTATGGCTACACCTTC.

This rearrangement joins TRBV19 to TRBJ1-2, with 9 bases aligning to TRBD1. J was trimmed by 5 bases and V by 2 bases; bases with no gene match: 9. There are 16 residues in the CDR3. Germline CDR1 reads LNHDA; CDR2 reads SQIVND (reference sequence). The CDR3 DNA sequence: TGTGCCAGTAGTATAAGCCGGGACAGGGACCCTTATGGCTACACCTTC. This gives the protein CASSISRDRDPYGYTF.

The chain links TRBV5-6 to TRBJ1-6, with TRBD1 as a possible D gene (5 bases). The CDR3 spans 18 residues. Germline lookup yields CDR1 SGHDT and CDR2 YYEEEE. The V and J ends lost 3 bases and 0 bases respectively, with 16 bases between them. CDR3 in amino acids: CASSSGRDGSSYNSPLHF. The CDR3 DNA reads as TGTGCCAGCAGCTCGGGACGGGATGGGAGCTCCTATAATTCACCCCTCCACTTT.

This clonotype was observed a few times. This chain joins TRBV19 and TRBJ1-2; 8 bases line up with TRBD1. The germline gives CDR1 LNHDA, CDR2 SQIVND (reference sequence). The CDR3 is 15 residues long. Trimming at V came to 5 bases and at J to 1 base, leaving 6 bases not matched to a gene. The CDR3 DNA follows: TGTGCCAGTAGTGCAGGGGGCAAGGATAACTATGGCTACACCTTC. This sequence encodes CASSAGGKDNYGYTF. Combining the CDR3 with reference TRBV19 and TRBJ1-2 gives the whole variable domain DGGITQSPKYLFRKEGQNVTLSCEQNLNHDAMYWYRQDPGQGLRLIYYSQIVNDFQKGDIAEGYSVSREKKESFPLTVTSAQKNPTAFYLCASSAGGKDNYGYTFGSGTRLTVV.

This clonotype turned up a few times. The genes are TRBV20-1 and TRBJ2-1; D gene uncertain. This CDR3 is built from 14 residues. The V gene lost 0 bases and the J gene lost 0 bases, with 6 bases spanning the gap. Looked up from germline, CDR1 is DFQATT and CDR2 is SNEGSKA (reference sequence). The CDR3 region is CSARDARSYNEQFF. For the CDR3, the DNA is TGCAGTGCTAGAGACGCTCGCTCCTACAATGAGCAGTTCTTC.

V is TRBV20-1 and J is TRBJ2-7; a possible D gene is TRBD2 (7 bases). CDR1 and CDR2 (germline): DFQATT, SNEGSKA (reference sequence). This CDR3 contains 14 residues. The V and J ends lost 4 bases and 0 bases respectively, with 13 bases between them. The CDR3 bases are TGCAGTGCTACGGGGGGCCGTATCTCCTACGAGCAGTACTTC. This encodes CSATGGRISYEQYF.

This clonotype was seen a single time. The chain has TRBV28 and TRBJ2-4; a weak D match, TRBD1 (6 bases). CDR1 is MDHEN and CDR2 is SYDVKM in the germline V gene. The length of the CDR3 is 13 residues. Trimming shortened V by 3 bases and J by 4 bases, and 7 bases separated the two germline ends. The CDR3 reads CASSFQGKNIQYF. The DNA of the CDR3 is TGTGCCAGCAGTTTTCAGGGGAAAAACATTCAGTACTTC.